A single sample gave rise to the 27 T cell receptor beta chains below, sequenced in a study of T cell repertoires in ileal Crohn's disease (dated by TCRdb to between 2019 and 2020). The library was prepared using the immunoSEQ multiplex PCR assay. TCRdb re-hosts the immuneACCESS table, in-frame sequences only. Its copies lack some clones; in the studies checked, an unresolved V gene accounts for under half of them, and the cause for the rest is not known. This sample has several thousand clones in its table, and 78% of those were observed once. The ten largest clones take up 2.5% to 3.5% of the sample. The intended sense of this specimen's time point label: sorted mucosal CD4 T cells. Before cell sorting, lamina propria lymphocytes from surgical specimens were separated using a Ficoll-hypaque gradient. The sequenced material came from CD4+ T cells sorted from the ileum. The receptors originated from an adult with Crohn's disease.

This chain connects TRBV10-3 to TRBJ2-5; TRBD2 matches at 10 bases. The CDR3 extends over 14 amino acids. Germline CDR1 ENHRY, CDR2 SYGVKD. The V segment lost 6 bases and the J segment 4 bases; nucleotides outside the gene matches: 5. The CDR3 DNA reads TGTGCCATCAGAAGCGGGGGGGCAGGAGAGACCCAGTACTTC. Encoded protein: CAIRSGGAGETQYF.

CDR3 amino acids: CASSLVLQGEFQYF. The CDR3 nucleotides are TGTGCCAGCAGCTTAGTATTGCAGGGGGAATTCCAGTACTTC. The chain recombines TRBV7-2 with TRBJ2-7; 7 nucleotides match TRBD1. The junction had 10 bases not matched to a gene; V was cut back by 1 base and J by 10 bases. The CDR3 runs to 14 residues. From germline, CDR1 is SGHTA and CDR2 FQGNSA.

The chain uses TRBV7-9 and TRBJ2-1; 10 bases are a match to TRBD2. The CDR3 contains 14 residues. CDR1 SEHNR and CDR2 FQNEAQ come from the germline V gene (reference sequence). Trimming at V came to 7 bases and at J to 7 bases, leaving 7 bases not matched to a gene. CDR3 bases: TGTGCCAGCATCTCTAGCGGGGGTAGTAATGAGCAGTTCTTC. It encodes CASISSGGSNEQFF.

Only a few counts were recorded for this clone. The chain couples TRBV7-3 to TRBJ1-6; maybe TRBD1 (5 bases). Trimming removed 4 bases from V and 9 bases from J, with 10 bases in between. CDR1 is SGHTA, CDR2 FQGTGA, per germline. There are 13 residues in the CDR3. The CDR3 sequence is CASSWGPSSPLHF. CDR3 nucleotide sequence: TGTGCCAGCAGCTGGGGCCCTAGTTCACCCCTCCACTTT.

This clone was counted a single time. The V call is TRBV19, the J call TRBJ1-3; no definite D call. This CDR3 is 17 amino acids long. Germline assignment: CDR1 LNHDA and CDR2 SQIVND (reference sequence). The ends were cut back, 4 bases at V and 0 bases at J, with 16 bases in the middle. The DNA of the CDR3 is TGTGCCAGTAGTAAGCAGGCTTCCTCTACCTCTGGAAACACCATATATTTT. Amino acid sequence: CASSKQASSTSGNTIYF. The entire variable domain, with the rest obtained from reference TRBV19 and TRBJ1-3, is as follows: DGGITQSPKYLFRKEGQNVTLSCEQNLNHDAMYWYRQDPGQGLRLIYYSQIVNDFQKGDIAEGYSVSREKKESFPLTVTSAQKNPTAFYLCASSKQASSTSGNTIYFGEGSWLTVV.

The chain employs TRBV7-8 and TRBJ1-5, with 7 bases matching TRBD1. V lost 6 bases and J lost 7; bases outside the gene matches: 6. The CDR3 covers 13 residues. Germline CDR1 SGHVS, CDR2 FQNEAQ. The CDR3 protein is CASRLSGGQPQHF. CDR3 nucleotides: TGTGCCAGCAGACTATCAGGGGGACAGCCCCAGCATTTT.

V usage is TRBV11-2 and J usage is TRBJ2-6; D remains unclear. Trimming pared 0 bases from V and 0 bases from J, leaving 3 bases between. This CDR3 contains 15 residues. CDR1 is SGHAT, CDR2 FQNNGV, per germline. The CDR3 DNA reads TGTGCCAGCAGCTTAGACTCCTCTGGGGCCAACGTCCTGACTTTC. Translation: CASSLDSSGANVLTF.

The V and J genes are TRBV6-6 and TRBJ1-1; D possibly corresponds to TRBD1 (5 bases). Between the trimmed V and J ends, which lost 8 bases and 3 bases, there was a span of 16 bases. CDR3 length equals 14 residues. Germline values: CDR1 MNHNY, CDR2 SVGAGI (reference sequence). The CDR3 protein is CASRGTLRDTEAFF. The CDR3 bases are TGTGCCAGCCGTGGAACGCTCAGGGACACTGAAGCTTTCTTT.

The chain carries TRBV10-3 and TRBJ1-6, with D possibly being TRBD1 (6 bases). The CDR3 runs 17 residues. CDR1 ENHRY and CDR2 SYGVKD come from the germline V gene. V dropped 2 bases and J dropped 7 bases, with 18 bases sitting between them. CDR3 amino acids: CAISETQGGMGNSPLHF. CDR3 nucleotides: TGTGCCATCAGTGAGACGCAAGGGGGAATGGGGAATTCACCCCTCCACTTT.

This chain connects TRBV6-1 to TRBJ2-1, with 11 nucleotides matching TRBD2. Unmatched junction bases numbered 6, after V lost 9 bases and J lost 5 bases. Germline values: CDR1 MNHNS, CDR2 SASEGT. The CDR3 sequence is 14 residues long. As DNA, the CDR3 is TGTGCCAGTCGTAGACTAGCGGGGAACAATGAGCAGTTCTTC. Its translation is CASRRLAGNNEQFF.

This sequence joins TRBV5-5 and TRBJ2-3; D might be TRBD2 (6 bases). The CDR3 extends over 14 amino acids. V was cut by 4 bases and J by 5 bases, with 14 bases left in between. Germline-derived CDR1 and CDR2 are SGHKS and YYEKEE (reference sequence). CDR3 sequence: CASSPAGRGDTQYF. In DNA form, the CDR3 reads TGTGCCAGCAGCCCGGCGGGGCGGGGAGATACGCAGTATTTT.

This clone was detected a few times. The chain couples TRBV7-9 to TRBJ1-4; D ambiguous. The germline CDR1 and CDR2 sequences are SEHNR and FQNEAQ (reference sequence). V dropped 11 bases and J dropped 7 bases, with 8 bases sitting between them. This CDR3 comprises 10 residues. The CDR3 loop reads CAGEGEKLFF. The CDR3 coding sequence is TGTGCCGGCGAGGGTGAAAAACTGTTTTTT. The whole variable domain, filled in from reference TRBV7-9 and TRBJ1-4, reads DTGVSQNPRHKITKRGQNVTFRCDPISEHNRLYWYRQTLGQGPEFLTYFQNEAQLEKSRLLSDRFSAERPKGSFSTLEIQRTEQGDSAMYLCAGEGEKLFFGSGTQLSVL.

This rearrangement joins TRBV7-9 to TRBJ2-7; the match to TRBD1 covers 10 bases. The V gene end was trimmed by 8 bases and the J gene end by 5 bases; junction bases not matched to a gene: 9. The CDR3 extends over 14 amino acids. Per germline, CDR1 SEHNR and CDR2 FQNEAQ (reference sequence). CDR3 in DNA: TGTGCCAGCGCGACAGGGGGCCCCCCCAACGAGCAGTACTTC. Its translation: CASATGGPPNEQYF.

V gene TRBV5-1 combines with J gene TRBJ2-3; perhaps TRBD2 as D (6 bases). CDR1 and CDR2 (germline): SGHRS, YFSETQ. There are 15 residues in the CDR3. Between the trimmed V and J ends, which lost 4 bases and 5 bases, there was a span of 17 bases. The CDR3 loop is CASSQDGGAGDTQYF. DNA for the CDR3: TGCGCCAGCAGCCAGGATGGCGGGGCAGGAGATACGCAGTATTTT. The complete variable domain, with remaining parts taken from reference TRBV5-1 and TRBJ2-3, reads KAGVTQTPRYLIKTRGQQVTLSCSPISGHRSVSWYQQTPGQGLQFLFEYFSETQRNKGNFPGRFSGRQFSNSRSEMNVSTLELGDSALYLCASSQDGGAGDTQYFGPGTRLTVL.

This CDR3 is CASSFGPAPGLTQYF. The DNA of the CDR3 is TGTGCCAGCAGCTTCGGCCCCGCTCCCGGACTTACGCAGTATTTT. The rearrangement links TRBV5-6 to TRBJ2-3, with a possible D match to TRBD2 (5 bases). Trimming removed 2 bases at V and 8 bases at J, with 18 bases between. Per germline, CDR1 SGHDT and CDR2 YYEEEE. This CDR3 spans 15 amino acids.

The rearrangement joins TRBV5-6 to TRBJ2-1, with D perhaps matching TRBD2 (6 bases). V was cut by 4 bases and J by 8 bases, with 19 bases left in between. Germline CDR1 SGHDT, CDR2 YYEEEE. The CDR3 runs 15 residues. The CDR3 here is CASSQEGRRGYEQFF. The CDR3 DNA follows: TGTGCCAGCAGCCAGGAAGGACGGCGGGGCTATGAGCAGTTCTTC. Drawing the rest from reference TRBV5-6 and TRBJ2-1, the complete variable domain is DAGVTQSPTHLIKTRGQQVTLRCSPKSGHDTVSWYQQALGQGPQFIFQYYEEEERQRGNFPDRFSGHQFPNYSSELNVNALLLGDSALYLCASSQEGRRGYEQFFGPGTRLTVL.

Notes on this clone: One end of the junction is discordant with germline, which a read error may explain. The CDR3 DNA follows: TGTGCCAGCAGTTACTCGTACGCCGCGAACGCTGAAGCTTTCTTT. This gives the protein CASSYSYAANAEAFF. This chain uses TRBV6-5 with TRBJ1-1; no definite D call. Germline V gives CDR1 MNHEY, CDR2 SVGAGI. The CDR3 runs 15 residues.

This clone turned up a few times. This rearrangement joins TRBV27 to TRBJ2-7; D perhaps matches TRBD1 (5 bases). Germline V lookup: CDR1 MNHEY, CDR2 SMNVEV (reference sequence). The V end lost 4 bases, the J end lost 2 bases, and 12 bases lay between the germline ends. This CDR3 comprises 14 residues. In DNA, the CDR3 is TGTGCCAGCAGTTATACACAGGATCCCTACGAGCAGTACTTC. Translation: CASSYTQDPYEQYF.

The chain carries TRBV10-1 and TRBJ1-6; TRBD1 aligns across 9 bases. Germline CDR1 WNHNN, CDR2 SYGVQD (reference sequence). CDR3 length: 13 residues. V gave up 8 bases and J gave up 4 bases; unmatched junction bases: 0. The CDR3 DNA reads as TGCGCCAGCGGACAGGGGTATAATTCACCCCTCCACTTT. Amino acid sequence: CASGQGYNSPLHF.

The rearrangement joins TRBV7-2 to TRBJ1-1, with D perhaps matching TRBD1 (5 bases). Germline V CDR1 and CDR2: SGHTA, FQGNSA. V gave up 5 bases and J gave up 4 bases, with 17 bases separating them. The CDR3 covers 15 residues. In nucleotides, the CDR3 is TGTGCCAGCAGCGCCCAGTGGGGGGGAGTCACTGAAGCTTTCTTT. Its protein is CASSAQWGGVTEAFF. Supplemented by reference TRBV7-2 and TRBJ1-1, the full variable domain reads GAGVSQSPSNKVTEKGKDVELRCDPISGHTALYWYRQSLGQGLEFLIYFQGNSAPDKSGLPSDRFSAERTGGSVSTLTIQRTQQEDSAVYLCASSAQWGGVTEAFFGQGTRLTVV.

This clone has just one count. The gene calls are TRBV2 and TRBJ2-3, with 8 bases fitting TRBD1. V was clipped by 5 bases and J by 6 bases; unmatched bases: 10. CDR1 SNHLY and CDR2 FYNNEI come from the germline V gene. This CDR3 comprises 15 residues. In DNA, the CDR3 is TGTGCCAGCAGTCGACAGGGGCCCCCAATGGATACGCAGTATTTT. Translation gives CASSRQGPPMDTQYF.

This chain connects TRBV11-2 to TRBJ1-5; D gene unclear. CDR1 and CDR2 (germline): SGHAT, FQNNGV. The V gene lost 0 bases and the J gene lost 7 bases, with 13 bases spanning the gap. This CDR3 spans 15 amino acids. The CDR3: CASSLDSAGGQPQHF. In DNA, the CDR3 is TGTGCCAGCAGCTTAGATTCGGCAGGAGGACAGCCCCAGCATTTT.

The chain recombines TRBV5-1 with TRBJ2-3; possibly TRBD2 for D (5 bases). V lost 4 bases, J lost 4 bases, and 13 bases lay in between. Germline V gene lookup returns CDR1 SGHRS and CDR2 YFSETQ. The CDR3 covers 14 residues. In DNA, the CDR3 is TGCGCCAGCAGCGGGAGCCTAGCATCAGATACGCAGTATTTT. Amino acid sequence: CASSGSLASDTQYF.

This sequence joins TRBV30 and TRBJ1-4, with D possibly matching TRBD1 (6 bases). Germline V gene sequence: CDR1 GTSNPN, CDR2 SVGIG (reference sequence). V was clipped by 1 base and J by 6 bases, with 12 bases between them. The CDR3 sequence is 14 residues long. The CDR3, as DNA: TGTGCCTGGAGTGATCGCAGGGGCCATGAAAAACTGTTTTTT. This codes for CAWSDRRGHEKLFF.

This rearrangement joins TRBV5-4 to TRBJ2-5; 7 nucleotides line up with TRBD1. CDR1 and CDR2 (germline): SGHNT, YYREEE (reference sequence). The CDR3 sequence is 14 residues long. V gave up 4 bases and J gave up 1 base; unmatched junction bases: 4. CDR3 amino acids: CASSVTGVQETQYF. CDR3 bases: TGTGCCAGCAGCGTAACAGGGGTCCAAGAGACCCAGTACTTC.

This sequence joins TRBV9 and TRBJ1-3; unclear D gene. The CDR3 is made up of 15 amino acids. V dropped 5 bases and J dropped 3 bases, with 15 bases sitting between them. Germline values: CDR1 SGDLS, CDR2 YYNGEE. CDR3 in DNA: TGTGCCAGCAGTCCTCAGGTTATCGATGGAAACACCATATATTTT. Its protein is CASSPQVIDGNTIYF.

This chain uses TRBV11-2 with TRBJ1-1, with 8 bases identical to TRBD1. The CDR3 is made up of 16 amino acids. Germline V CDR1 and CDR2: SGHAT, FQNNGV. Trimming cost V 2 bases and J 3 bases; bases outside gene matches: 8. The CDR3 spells CASSLNRGSVHTEAFF. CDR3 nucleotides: TGTGCCAGCAGCTTAAACAGGGGGTCGGTACACACTGAAGCTTTCTTT.